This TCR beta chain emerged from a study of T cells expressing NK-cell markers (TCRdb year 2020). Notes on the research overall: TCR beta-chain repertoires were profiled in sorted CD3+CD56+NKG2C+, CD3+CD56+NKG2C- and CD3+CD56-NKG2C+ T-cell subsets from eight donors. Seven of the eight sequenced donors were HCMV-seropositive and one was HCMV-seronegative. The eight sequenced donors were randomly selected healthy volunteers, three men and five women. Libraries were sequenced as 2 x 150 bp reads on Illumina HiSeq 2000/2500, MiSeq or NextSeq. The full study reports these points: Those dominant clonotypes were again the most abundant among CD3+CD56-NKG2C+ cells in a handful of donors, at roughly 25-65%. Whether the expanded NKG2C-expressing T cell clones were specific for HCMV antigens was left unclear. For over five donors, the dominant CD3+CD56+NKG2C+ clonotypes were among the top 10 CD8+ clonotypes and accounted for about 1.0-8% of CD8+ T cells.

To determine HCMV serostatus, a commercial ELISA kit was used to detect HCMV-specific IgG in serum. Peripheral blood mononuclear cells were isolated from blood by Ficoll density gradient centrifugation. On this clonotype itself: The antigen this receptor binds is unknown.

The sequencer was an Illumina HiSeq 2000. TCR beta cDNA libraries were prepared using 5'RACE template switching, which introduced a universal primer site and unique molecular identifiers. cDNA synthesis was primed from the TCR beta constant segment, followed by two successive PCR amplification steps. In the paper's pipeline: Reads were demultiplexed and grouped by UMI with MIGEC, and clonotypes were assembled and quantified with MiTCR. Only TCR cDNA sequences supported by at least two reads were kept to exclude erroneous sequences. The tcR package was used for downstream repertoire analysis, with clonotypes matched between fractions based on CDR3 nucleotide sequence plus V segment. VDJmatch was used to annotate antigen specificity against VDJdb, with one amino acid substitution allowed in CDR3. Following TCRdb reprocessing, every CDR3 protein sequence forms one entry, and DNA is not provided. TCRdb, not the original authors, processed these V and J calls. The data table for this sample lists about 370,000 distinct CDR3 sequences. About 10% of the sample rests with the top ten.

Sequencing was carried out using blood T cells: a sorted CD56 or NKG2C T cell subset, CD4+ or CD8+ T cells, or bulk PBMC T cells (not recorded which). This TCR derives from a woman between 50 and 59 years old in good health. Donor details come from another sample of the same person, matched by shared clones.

CDR3 protein: CASSFSSTGVSNEQFF. The receptor chain draws on TRBV27 and TRBJ2-1; with no DNA, the TCRdb D assignment of TRBD1 cannot be verified. CDR1 and CDR2 were assigned from the germline V gene (reference sequence) as MNHEY and SMNVEV. CDR3 length: 16 amino acids, cysteine to phenylalanine. DNA for this receptor is not on file.